This T cell receptor (beta chain) was sequenced during a study of vaccination and CD4 T cells after COVID-19. Across the whole study: Cultures serving as controls received a peptide pool (CEFX or HIV-1 Nef) or no peptide.

Concerning this clonotype itself: Its antigen is unidentified.

The Oncomine TCR Beta short-read assay was applied to DNA of cultured CD4+ T cells. TCRdb recomputed calls from the PCR reads with MiXCR, one row per CDR3 protein. The top ten hold 7.8% of the sample, which has some 15,000 distinct CDR3 sequences, 50% to 55% seen once. Described treatment: roughly 11-day PBMC culture with coronavirus spike peptide pools or control peptides (ViraFEST assay). This CDR3 is 15 amino acids long. The J segment lost 9 bases and the V segment lost 5 bases, leaving 13 bases of the junction unmatched. Germline V gives CDR1 MNHNS, CDR2 SASEGT. The gene calls are TRBV6-1 and TRBJ2-1; 7 bases agree with TRBD2. The material sequenced was CD4+ T cells from blood, cultured in vitro. The TCR was taken from a human donor who had recovered from COVID-19. The CDR3 coding sequence is TGTGCCAGCAGTATGTCTAGCCTCCCGGGGGGTGAGCAGTTCTTC. Amino acids: CASSMSSLPGGEQFF.